The 17 T cell receptor beta chains presented below share a single source sample, sequenced in a study of blood T cell repertoires in COVID-19 (dated by TCRdb to 2019 to 2021). Receptors were amplified or captured by the immunoSEQ multiplex PCR assay. TCRdb carries this immuneACCESS record with in-frame sequences only. Its versions omit some clonotypes, under half of them owing to an unresolved V gene in the studies checked, with the rest unexplained. For this sample there are under 300,000 clones; approximately 90% appear just once. The ten largest clones take up around 1.8% of the sample. The sample consisted of PBMCs or T cells enriched from blood (not recorded which). These receptors were collected from a woman under 30 who had recovered from COVID-19.

The chain is built from TRBV3-1 (or the pseudogene TRBV3-2) and TRBJ1-1; 8 nucleotides agree with TRBD1. Germline V gives CDR1 LGHDT, CDR2 YNNKEL (reference sequence). This CDR3 spans 15 amino acids. The trim removed 1 base at V and 1 base at J, leaving 2 bases unmatched. The chain's CDR3 is CASSQADRGNTEAFF. Written as DNA, the CDR3 is TGTGCCAGCAGCCAAGCAGACAGGGGGAACACTGAAGCTTTCTTT.

The J gene is TRBJ1-2, the V gene TRBV6-5; 9 bases agree with TRBD1. CDR3 length: 14 amino acids. Trimming at V came to 8 bases and at J to 2 bases, leaving 6 bases not matched to a gene. CDR1 is MNHEY, CDR2 SVGAGI, per germline. CDR3 in DNA: TGTGCCAGCTGCTGGGACAGGGAAAACTATGGCTACACCTTC. It translates to CASCWDRENYGYTF.

This clone was recorded only once. V is TRBV4-1 and J is TRBJ1-1; D unclear. Trimming took 1 base from V and 0 from J, leaving 9 bases between them. The CDR3 has 15 amino acids. Germline CDR1 is MGHRA and CDR2 is YSYEKL. CDR3 region: CASSQGGGMNTEAFF. The CDR3, as DNA: TGCGCCAGCAGCCAAGGAGGAGGCATGAACACTGAAGCTTTCTTT.

CDR3 residues: CASSQDPGQAFKLFF. The DNA for the CDR3 is TGCGCCAGCAGCCAGGACCCTGGACAGGCCTTTAAACTGTTTTTT. The genes are TRBV5-1 and TRBJ1-4; 7 bases agree with TRBD1. The CDR3 is made up of 15 amino acids. Germline values: CDR1 SGHRS, CDR2 YFSETQ. Trimming took 4 bases from V and 11 from J; bases not matched to a gene: 14. The full variable domain, in which reference TRBV5-1 and TRBJ1-4 provide the parts outside the CDR3, is KAGVTQTPRYLIKTRGQQVTLSCSPISGHRSVSWYQQTPGQGLQFLFEYFSETQRNKGNFPGRFSGRQFSNSRSEMNVSTLELGDSALYLCASSQDPGQAFKLFFGSGTQLSVL.

The CDR3 coding sequence is TGTGCCAGCAGCCCAGCGGGACAGGGAGGTCTAGCCCTCCACTTT. Its translation: CASSPAGQGGLALHF. The V call is TRBV7-2, the J call TRBJ1-6; 9 positions agree with TRBD1. The junction had 13 bases not matched to a gene; V was cut back by 5 bases and J by 14 bases. The CDR3 totals 15 residues. Germline CDR1 SGHTA, CDR2 FQGNSA. The whole variable domain, filled in from reference TRBV7-2 and TRBJ1-6, reads GAGVSQSPSNKVTEKGKDVELRCDPISGHTALYWYRQSLGQGLEFLIYFQGNSAPDKSGLPSDRFSAERTGGSVSTLTIQRTQQEDSAVYLCASSPAGQGGLALHFGNGTRLTVT.

This clone was recorded only once. The genes are TRBV9 and TRBJ1-5; D is perhaps TRBD1 (5 bases). V lost 4 bases and J lost 7, with 12 bases in between. Germline-derived CDR1 and CDR2 are SGDLS and YYNGEE. The CDR3 contains 13 residues. CDR3 sequence reads: CASSRSGGQPQHF. The CDR3 DNA is TGTGCCAGCAGCAGGTCCGGGGGGCAGCCCCAGCATTTT.

The CDR3 nucleotides read TGCAGCGTTGAAGATCCTTTCAGCCAAGAGACCCAGTACTTC. Its protein product is CSVEDPFSQETQYF. V usage is TRBV29-1 and J usage is TRBJ2-5; unclear D gene. The CDR3 sequence is 14 residues long. Trimming pared 0 bases from V and 1 base from J, leaving 9 bases between. Germline CDR1 is SQVTM and CDR2 is ANQGSEA.

This chain joins TRBV3-1 (or the pseudogene TRBV3-2) and TRBJ2-4, with TRBD2 matching 13 bases. Germline V CDR1 and CDR2: LGHDT, YNNKEL (reference sequence). The CDR3 is 22 amino acids. The V and J ends lost 1 base and 9 bases, in that order; junction bases with no gene match: 24. The CDR3 DNA follows: TGTGCCAGCAGCCAAGTTCGATCTGGACTAGCGGGAGCCCCCCCAAAAAATAGCATTCAGTACTTC. It specifies CASSQVRSGLAGAPPKNSIQYF.

The chain couples TRBV7-2 to TRBJ2-1, with D uncertain. V lost 2 bases, J lost 7 bases, and 9 bases lay in between. The CDR3 runs to 13 residues. Per germline, CDR1 SGHTA and CDR2 FQGNSA. The CDR3 coding sequence is TGTGCCAGCAGCTTATTTTCGGGTAATGAGCAGTTCTTC. This codes for CASSLFSGNEQFF.

A note on this clone: This sample includes further DNA sequences coding for the same CDR3. V is TRBV12-3 or TRBV12-4 and J is TRBJ2-5; 7 positions match TRBD1. CDR3 size: 13 residues. V lost 6 bases and J lost 1; bases outside the gene matches: 2. The CDR3 coding sequence is TGTGCCAGCAGAAGGGACAGCCAAGAGACCCAGTACTTC. Its protein is CASRRDSQETQYF.

V gene TRBV27 combines with J gene TRBJ1-1; D may be TRBD1 (5 bases). V was trimmed by 4 bases and J by 4 bases, leaving 13 bases between them. Germline CDR1 is MNHEY and CDR2 is SMNVEV (reference sequence). The CDR3 covers 14 residues. This CDR3 reads CASSSSGWTTEAFF. The CDR3 DNA reads TGTGCCAGCAGTTCCTCAGGGTGGACCACTGAAGCTTTCTTT.

This chain uses TRBV5-1 with TRBJ2-1, with D possibly being TRBD2 (7 bases). The CDR3 has 15 amino acids. Germline V gene data show CDR1 as SGHRS and CDR2 as YFSETQ. Trimming stripped 2 bases from V and 7 bases from J, with 16 bases between. The CDR3 region has the DNA TGCGCCAGCAGCTTCCAACAGGGAGGGATAAATGAGCAGTTCTTC. Translating gives CASSFQQGGINEQFF.

This rearrangement joins TRBV5-4 to TRBJ2-5, with 16 positions matching TRBD2. V dropped 4 bases and J dropped 4; count of bases not matched to a gene: 4. The CDR3 has 16 amino acids. Germline-derived CDR1 and CDR2 are SGHNT and YYREEE (reference sequence). The CDR3 is CASSAGLAGGPETQYF. The CDR3 DNA follows: TGTGCCAGCAGCGCGGGACTAGCGGGGGGGCCAGAGACCCAGTACTTC.

This chain links TRBV11-3 with TRBJ2-5, with 15 nucleotides matching TRBD2. Germline CDR1 is SGHNT and CDR2 is YENEEA. CDR3 length: 17 amino acids. J was trimmed by 5 bases and V by 5 bases; bases with no gene match: 9. The CDR3 protein is CASSQGTSGRSGETQYF. The CDR3 nucleotides read TGTGCCAGCAGCCAAGGGACTAGCGGGAGGAGCGGGGAGACCCAGTACTTC.

V is TRBV27 and J is TRBJ1-2; maybe TRBD1 (5 bases). V was trimmed by 5 bases and J by 4 bases, leaving 23 bases between them. This CDR3 contains 17 residues. Germline-derived CDR1 and CDR2 are MNHEY and SMNVEV (reference sequence). The CDR3 here is CASSTTPGLHGGYGYTF. CDR3 nucleotides: TGTGCCAGCAGTACCACACCGGGACTCCACGGCGGCTATGGCTACACCTTC.

The V and J genes are TRBV15 and TRBJ2-2, with D maybe TRBD1 (5 bases). The ends were cut back, 3 bases at V and 1 base at J, with 12 bases in the middle. The CDR3 runs to 16 residues. Per germline, CDR1 LNHNV and CDR2 YYDKDF (reference sequence). CDR3 amino acids: CATSRGGQGNTGELFF. The CDR3 bases are TGTGCCACCAGCAGGGGTGGGCAGGGGAACACCGGGGAGCTGTTTTTT.

The V call is TRBV10-3, the J call TRBJ1-2, with no clear D. Germline lookup yields CDR1 ENHRY and CDR2 SYGVKD. V was pared by 5 bases and J by 7 bases, with 11 bases between. This CDR3 is built from 12 residues. CDR3 residues: CAISYNEGGYTF. CDR3 nucleotides: TGTGCCATCAGTTACAACGAGGGTGGCTACACCTTC.